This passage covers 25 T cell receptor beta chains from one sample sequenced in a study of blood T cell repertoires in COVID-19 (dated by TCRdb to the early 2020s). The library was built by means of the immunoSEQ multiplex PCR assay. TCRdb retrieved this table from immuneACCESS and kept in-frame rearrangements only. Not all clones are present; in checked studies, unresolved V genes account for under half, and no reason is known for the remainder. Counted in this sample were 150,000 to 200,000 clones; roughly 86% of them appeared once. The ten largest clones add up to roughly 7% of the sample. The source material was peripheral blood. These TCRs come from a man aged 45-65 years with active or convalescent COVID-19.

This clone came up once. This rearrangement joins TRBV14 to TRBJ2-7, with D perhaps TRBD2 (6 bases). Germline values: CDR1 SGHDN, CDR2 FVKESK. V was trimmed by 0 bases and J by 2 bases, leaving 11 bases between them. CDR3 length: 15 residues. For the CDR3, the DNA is TGTGCCAGCAGCCAAGATCTAGGAGGGGCCTACGAGCAGTACTTC. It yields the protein CASSQDLGGAYEQYF.

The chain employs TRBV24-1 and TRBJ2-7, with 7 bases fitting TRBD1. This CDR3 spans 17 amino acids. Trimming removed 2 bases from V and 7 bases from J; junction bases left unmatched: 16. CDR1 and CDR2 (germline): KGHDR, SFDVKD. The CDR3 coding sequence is TGTGCCACCAGTGATTGGCCTGGGGACAGAGGCCCGAAAGAGCAGTACTTC. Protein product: CATSDWPGDRGPKEQYF.

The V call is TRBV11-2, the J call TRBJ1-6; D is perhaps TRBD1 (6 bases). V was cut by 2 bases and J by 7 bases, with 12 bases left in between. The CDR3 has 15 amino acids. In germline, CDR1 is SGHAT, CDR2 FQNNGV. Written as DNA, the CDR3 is TGTGCCAGCAGCTTACAAACAGGGTTAAATTCACCCCTCCACTTT. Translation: CASSLQTGLNSPLHF.

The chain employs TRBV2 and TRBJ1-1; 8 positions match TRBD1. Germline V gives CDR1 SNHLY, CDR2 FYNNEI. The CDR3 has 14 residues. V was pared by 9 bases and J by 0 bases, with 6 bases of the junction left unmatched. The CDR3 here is CASEGQGLNTEAFF. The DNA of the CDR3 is TGTGCCAGTGAAGGACAGGGACTGAACACTGAAGCTTTCTTT.

CDR3 sequence: CASSQETGSGNTIYF. The CDR3 coding sequence is TGCGCCAGCAGCCAAGAAACGGGGTCAGGAAACACCATATATTTT. The rearrangement uses TRBV4-3 and TRBJ1-3, with unresolved D. This CDR3 is built from 15 residues. V lost 0 bases and J 4 bases, leaving 10 bases between the germline ends. The V gene's germline CDR1 is LGHNA and CDR2 YSLEER.

CDR3: CASSHGTSGRDETQYF. CDR3 DNA sequence: TGCGCCAGCAGCCACGGGACTAGCGGGAGGGATGAGACCCAGTACTTC. This rearrangement joins TRBV4-3 to TRBJ2-5, with 16 bases matching TRBD2. The germline CDR1 and CDR2 sequences are LGHNA and YSLEER. The ends lost 3 bases at V and 5 bases at J; junction bases unmatched: 3. The CDR3 extends over 16 amino acids.

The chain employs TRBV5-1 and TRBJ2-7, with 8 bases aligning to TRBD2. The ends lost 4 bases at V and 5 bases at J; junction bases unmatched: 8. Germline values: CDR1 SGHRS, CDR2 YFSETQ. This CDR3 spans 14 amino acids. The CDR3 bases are TGCGCCAGCAGCCCCGGGACTAGATCTGACGAGCAGTACTTC. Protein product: CASSPGTRSDEQYF.

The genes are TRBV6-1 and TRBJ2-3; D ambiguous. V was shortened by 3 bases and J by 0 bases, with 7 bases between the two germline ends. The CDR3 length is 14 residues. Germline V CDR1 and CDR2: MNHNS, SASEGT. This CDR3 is CASSDRMSTDTQYF. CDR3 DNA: TGTGCCAGCAGTGACAGGATGAGCACAGATACGCAGTATTTT.

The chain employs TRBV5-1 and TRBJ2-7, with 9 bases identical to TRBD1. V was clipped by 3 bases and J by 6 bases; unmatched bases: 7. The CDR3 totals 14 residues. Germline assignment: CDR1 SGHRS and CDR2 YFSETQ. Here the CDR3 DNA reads TGCGCCAGCAGCTCCGGACAGGGGTTCGGCGAGCAGTACTTC. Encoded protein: CASSSGQGFGEQYF.

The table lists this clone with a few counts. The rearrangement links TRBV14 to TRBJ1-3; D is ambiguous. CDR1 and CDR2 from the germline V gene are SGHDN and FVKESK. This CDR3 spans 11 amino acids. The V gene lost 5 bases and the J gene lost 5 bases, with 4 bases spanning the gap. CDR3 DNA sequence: TGTGCCAGCAGCGCGCGAAACACCATATATTTT. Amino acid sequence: CASSARNTIYF.

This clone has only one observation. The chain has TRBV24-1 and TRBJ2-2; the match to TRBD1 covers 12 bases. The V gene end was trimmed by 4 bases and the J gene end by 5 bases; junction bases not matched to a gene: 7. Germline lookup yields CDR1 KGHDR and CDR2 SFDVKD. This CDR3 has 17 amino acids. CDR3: CATSEPGQGARTGELFF. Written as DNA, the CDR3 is TGTGCCACCAGTGAACCGGGACAGGGGGCGCGGACCGGGGAGCTGTTTTTT.

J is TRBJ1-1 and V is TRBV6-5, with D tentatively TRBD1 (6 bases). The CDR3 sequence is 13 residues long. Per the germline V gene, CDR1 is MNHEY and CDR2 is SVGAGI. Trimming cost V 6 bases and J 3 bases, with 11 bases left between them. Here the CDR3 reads CASRVPGDTEAFF. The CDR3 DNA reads TGTGCCAGCAGAGTCCCAGGGGACACTGAAGCTTTCTTT.

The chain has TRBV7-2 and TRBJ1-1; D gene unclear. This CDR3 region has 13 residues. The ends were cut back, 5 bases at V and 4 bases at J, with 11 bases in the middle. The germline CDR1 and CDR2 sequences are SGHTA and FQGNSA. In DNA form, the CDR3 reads TGTGCCAGCAGCCCTATTCGGGGCACTGAAGCTTTCTTT. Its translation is CASSPIRGTEAFF.

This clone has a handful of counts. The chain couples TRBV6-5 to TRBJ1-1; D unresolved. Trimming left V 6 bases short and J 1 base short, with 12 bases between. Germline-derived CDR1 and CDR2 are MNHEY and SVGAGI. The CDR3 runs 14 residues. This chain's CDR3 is CASSGIGPNTEAFF. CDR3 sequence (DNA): TGTGCCAGCAGCGGGATTGGGCCGAACACTGAAGCTTTCTTT.

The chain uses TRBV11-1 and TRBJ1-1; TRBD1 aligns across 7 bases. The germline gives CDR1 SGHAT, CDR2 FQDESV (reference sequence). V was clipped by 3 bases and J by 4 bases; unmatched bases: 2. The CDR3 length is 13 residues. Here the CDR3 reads CASSFPGGTEAFF. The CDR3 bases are TGTGCCAGCAGCTTCCCAGGGGGCACTGAAGCTTTCTTT.

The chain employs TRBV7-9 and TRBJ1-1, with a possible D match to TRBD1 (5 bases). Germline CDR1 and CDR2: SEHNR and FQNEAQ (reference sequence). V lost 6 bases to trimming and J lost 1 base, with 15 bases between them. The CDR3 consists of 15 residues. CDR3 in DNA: TGTGCCAGCAGTTCTGAGGGGAGGAGGAACACTGAAGCTTTCTTT. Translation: CASSSEGRRNTEAFF.

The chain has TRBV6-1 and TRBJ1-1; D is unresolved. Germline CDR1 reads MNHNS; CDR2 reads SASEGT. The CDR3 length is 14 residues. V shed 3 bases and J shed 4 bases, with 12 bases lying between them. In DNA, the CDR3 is TGTGCCAGCAGTGAGAAGTCGGAGGGCACTGAAGCTTTCTTT. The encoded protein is CASSEKSEGTEAFF.

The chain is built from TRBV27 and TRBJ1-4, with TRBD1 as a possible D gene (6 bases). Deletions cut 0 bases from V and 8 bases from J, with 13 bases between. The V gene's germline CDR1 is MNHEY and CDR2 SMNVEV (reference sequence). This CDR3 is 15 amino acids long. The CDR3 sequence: CASSLSGQGSEKLFF. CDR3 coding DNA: TGTGCCAGCAGTTTATCGGGTCAGGGGTCCGAAAAACTGTTTTTT.

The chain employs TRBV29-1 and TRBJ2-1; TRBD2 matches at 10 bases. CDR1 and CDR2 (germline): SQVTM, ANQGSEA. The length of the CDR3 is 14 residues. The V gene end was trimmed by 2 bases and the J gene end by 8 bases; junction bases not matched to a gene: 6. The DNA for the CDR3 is TGCAGCGTTGAACAACTAGCGGGAAGAGATGAGCAGTTCTTC. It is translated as CSVEQLAGRDEQFF.

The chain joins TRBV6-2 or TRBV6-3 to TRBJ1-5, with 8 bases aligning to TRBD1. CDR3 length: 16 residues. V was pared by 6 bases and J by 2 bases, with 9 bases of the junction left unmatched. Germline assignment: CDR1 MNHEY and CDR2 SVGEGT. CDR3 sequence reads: CASSHTGGRGNQPQHF. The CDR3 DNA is TGTGCCAGCAGCCACACAGGGGGTCGGGGCAATCAGCCCCAGCATTTT.

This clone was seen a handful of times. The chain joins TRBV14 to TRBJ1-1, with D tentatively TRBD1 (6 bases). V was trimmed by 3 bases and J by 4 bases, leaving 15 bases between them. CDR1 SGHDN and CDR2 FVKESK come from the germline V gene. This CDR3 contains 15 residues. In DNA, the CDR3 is TGTGCCAGCAGCCAGTCACAGGGAAGGAGCACTGAAGCTTTCTTT. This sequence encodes CASSQSQGRSTEAFF.

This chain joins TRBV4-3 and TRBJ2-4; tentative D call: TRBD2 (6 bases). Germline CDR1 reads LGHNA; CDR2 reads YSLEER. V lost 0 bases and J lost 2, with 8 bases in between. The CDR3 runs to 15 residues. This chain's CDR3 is CASSQERGPKNIQYF. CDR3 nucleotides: TGCGCCAGCAGCCAAGAGCGGGGCCCCAAAAACATTCAGTACTTC.

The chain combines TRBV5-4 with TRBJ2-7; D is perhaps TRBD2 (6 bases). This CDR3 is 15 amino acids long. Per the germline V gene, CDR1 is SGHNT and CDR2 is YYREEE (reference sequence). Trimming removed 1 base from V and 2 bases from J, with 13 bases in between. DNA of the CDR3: TGTGCCAGCAGCTTGAACGGGAGCCCTCCCTACGAGCAGTACTTC. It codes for CASSLNGSPPYEQYF. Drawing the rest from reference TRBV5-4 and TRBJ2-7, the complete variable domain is ETGVTQSPTHLIKTRGQQVTLRCSSQSGHNTVSWYQQALGQGPQFIFQYYREEENGRGNFPPRFSGLQFPNYSSELNVNALELDDSALYLCASSLNGSPPYEQYFGPGTRLTVT.

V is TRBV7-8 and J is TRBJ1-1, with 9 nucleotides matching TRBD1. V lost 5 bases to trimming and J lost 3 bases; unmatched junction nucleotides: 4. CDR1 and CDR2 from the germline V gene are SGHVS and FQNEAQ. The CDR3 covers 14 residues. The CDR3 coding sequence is TGTGCCAGCAGCCTCGGACAGGGGTACACTGAAGCTTTCTTT. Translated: CASSLGQGYTEAFF.

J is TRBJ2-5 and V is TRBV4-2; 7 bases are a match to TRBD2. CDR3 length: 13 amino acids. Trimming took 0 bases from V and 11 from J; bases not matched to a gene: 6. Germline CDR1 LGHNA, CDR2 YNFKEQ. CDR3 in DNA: TGTGCCAGCAGCCAAGAGGGAGGGGCGGTTCAGTACTTC. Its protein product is CASSQEGGAVQYF.